This T cell receptor (beta chain) was recovered during a study of blood T cell repertoires in COVID-19 (dated by TCRdb to about 2020). General notes on the study: Samples covering the acute and convalescent phases of COVID-19 were provided by collaborators in the United States, Italy and Spain. The material from the prospective study consisted of cDNA or gDNA derived from T cells, B-cell-depleted T cells, or PBMCs. The dataset comprised deeply sampled blood TCRbeta repertoires from subjects exposed to, actively infected with, or recovered from COVID-19. The repertoires were made available in a free public database intended to serve as a resource for research on the immune response to SARS-CoV-2. Samples were obtained from the ongoing ImmuneRACE study (first 160 participants) and from 1,254 subjects provided by 6 global collaborators. A de-identified subject ID, COVID-19 status, age in years and sex were almost always included in the sample metadata. HLA class I and class II types, where available, came from metadata supplied by the sample provider rather than from assay-based typing. Points the paper makes about the study in general: How much clinical and demographic metadata was included differed by source and by participant, and the metadata was provided uncurated.

V is reduced by 0 bases and J by 9 bases, leaving a spacing of 15 bases between them. From its cysteine to its phenylalanine, the CDR3 spans 16 amino acids. Only the CDR3 region is kept as DNA, spanning 48 bases read in frame from base 1. The germline V gene provides CDR1 LGHNA and CDR2 YSLEER. With respect to this clone: Its cognate antigen has yet to be identified. Nothing much larger sits one base from this clone, and base qualities are not available.

Participants in the prospective study were enrolled through a virtual design, were aged about 18 to 100 years, and lived in 24 United States geographic areas. In the prospective study, participants were assigned to cohorts based on the clinical history participants reported in a screening survey and a study questionnaire. Recovered participants in ImmuneRACE Cohort 3 were defined by two consecutive negative NP/OP PCR tests, clearance by a healthcare professional, or resolution of symptoms. Each participant in the prospective study had whole blood, serum and a nasopharyngeal or oropharyngeal swab collected by mobile phlebotomists. Prospective study participants could optionally give additional blood draws and questionnaires over an approximately two-month period. Blood samples from the prospective study were shipped frozen or at room temperature prior to DNA extraction. TCRbeta CDR3 regions were amplified from genomic DNA using the immunoSEQ Assay, a bias-controlled multiplex PCR. The study's processing was this. The number of nucleated cells in each sample was estimated from the amplification of reference gene primers within the assay. To quantify the absolute abundance of each unique TCRbeta CDR3 rearrangement, sequence reads were collapsed and filtered. Productive Simpson clonality was computed per sample as the square root of Simpson's diversity index over productive rearrangements. Entries here come from immuneACCESS through TCRdb and include only in-frame sequences with V and J called. Some clones fail to appear in such tables; in the studies checked, an unresolved V gene covers under half of the shortfall, and the cause of the remainder is unknown. That table furnishes V, J and clone size, whereas the DNA furnished D and trimming. The sample table holds roughly 300,000 clones, of which about 88% were seen once. In total, the top ten clones hold approximately 1% of the sample.

This chain joins TRBV4-3 to TRBJ1-6, with the D gene not confidently named. The clonotype was recovered from a woman between 25 and 40 years old who had recovered from COVID-19. The sample was PBMCs or T cells enriched from blood (not recorded which). The encoded CDR3 is CASSQDKAGSGSPLHF. The nucleotides read TGCGCCAGCAGCCAAGATAAGGCAGGATCAGGTTCACCCCTCCACTTT.